Here is one T cell receptor (beta chain) with its context. The assay was immunoSEQ multiplex PCR, and TCRdb's table has in-frame clones only and misses some. Of 84,000 or so clones in the sample, roughly 93% were seen once. This entry is derived from a study of technical replicates of blood from a handful of donors. The TCR originated in a human donor in good health. The sequenced material came from T cells isolated from PBMCs.

The chain's CDR3 is CASSLTGDPGNTIYF. The CDR3 nucleotides are TGTGCCAGCAGTTTGACAGGGGATCCTGGAAACACCATATATTTT. This rearrangement joins TRBV27 to TRBJ1-3, with 8 bases matching TRBD1. The CDR3 is 15 amino acids. V lost 3 bases to trimming and J lost 2 bases; unmatched junction nucleotides: 3. Germline V gene sequence: CDR1 MNHEY, CDR2 SMNVEV (reference sequence).